A selection of T cell receptor beta chains follows, all from one sample in a study of T cells in Graves' hyperthyroidism and ophthalmopathy. TCRdb passed the multiplex PCR reads through MiXCR, listing each CDR3 protein once. The table has 490,000 or so distinct CDR3 sequences, 46% seen once. Specimen: peripheral blood or thyroid tissue (not recorded which). These TCRs come from an adult woman with Graves' disease, either hyperthyroidism or ophthalmopathy (not recorded which). CDR3s include the opening cysteine and the closing phenylalanine or tryptophan. A D gene is named only where the DNA matches it firmly. A clone size is listed for some rows: how often the clone was seen (once, few, many), or a class if it is expanded.

J gene: TRBJ1-2
clone size: many
D gene: -
V gene: TRBV2
CDR3 DNA: TGTGCCAGCAGTGAGGACGGAGTCTATGGCTACACCTTC
CDR3 protein: CASSEDGVYGYTF

J gene: TRBJ2-6
clone size: many
D gene: -
V gene: TRBV25-1
CDR3 DNA: TGTGCCAGCAGTGAATGGGGAGCTGGGGCCAACGTCCTGACTTTC
CDR3 protein: CASSEWGAGANVLTF

J gene: TRBJ2-5
clone size: many
D gene: -
V gene: TRBV20-1
CDR3 DNA: TGCAGTGCTAGCCGGGGGACCCAGTACTTC
CDR3 protein: CSASRGTQYF

J gene: TRBJ2-5
clone size: -
D gene: TRBD2
V gene: TRBV7-2
CDR3 DNA: TGTGCCAGCAGGGCGGGAGCGGAGGAGACCCAGTACTTC
CDR3 protein: CASRAGAEETQYF

J gene: TRBJ1-1
clone size: -
D gene: TRBD1
V gene: TRBV5-1
CDR3 DNA: TGCGCCAGCAGTAGGGGGGACAGAACGAACACTGAAGCTTTCTTT
CDR3 protein: CASSRGDRTNTEAFF

J gene: TRBJ2-7
clone size: many
D gene: TRBD1
V gene: TRBV20-1
CDR3 DNA: TGCAGTGCCAGAGTACGGACAGGGGCCTACGAGCAGTACTTC
CDR3 protein: CSARVRTGAYEQYF

J gene: TRBJ1-5
clone size: -
D gene: -
V gene: TRBV7-2
CDR3 DNA: TGTGCCAGCAGCCCAGCGGGAGGGCCCCAGCATTTT
CDR3 protein: CASSPAGGPQHF

J gene: TRBJ2-1
clone size: once
D gene: TRBD2
V gene: TRBV20-1
CDR3 DNA: TGCAGAGTTGCGGGAGACGTTTTTGCGCAGTTCTTC
CDR3 protein: CRVAGDVFAQFF

J gene: TRBJ2-7
clone size: few
D gene: TRBD2
V gene: TRBV5-1
CDR3 DNA: TGCGCCAGCAGCTTGGGAGGGACTAGCGGATACGAGCAGTACTTC
CDR3 protein: CASSLGGTSGYEQYF

J gene: TRBJ1-1
clone size: -
D gene: -
V gene: TRBV7-4
CDR3 DNA: TGTGCCAGCAGCAAAGAGTCCAGGGTCAGCACTGAAGCTTTCTTT
CDR3 protein: CASSKESRVSTEAFF

J gene: TRBJ1-5
clone size: -
D gene: -
V gene: TRBV7-9
CDR3 DNA: TGTGCCAGCACCCAAGCGGGGGGTTCTCAGCCCCAGCATTTT
CDR3 protein: CASTQAGGSQPQHF

J gene: TRBJ1-6
clone size: many
D gene: -
V gene: TRBV10-2
CDR3 DNA: TGCGCCAGCAGTGACCAGACAGGCCGGTGGGCAGGTTCACCCCTCCACTTT
CDR3 protein: CASSDQTGRWAGSPLHF

J gene: TRBJ2-7
clone size: -
D gene: TRBD2
V gene: TRBV4-2
CDR3 DNA: TGTGCCAGCAGCAAGCTAGCGGGAGCGTACGAGCAGTACTTC
CDR3 protein: CASSKLAGAYEQYF

J gene: TRBJ1-1
clone size: many
D gene: -
V gene: TRBV6-1
CDR3 DNA: TGTGCCAGCAGTGAACAGAGGACAGCGAACACTGAAGCTTTCTTT
CDR3 protein: CASSEQRTANTEAFF

J gene: TRBJ1-6
clone size: -
D gene: -
V gene: TRBV19
CDR3 DNA: TGTGCCAGTAGTATCGACGGGAGGCCCCTCGGGGCCCTCCACTTT
CDR3 protein: CASSIDGRPLGALHF

J gene: TRBJ2-7
clone size: -
D gene: -
V gene: TRBV10-3
CDR3 DNA: TGTGCCATCAGGGAGAGAGGGGGCTCCTACGAGCAGTACTTC
CDR3 protein: CAIRERGGSYEQYF

J gene: TRBJ2-7
clone size: -
D gene: -
V gene: TRBV25-1
CDR3 DNA: TGTGCCAGCAGTGAACTGACGAGGGAGGACTCCGAGCAGTACTTC
CDR3 protein: CASSELTREDSEQYF

J gene: TRBJ1-3
clone size: -
D gene: TRBD1
V gene: TRBV29-1
CDR3 DNA: TGCAGCGTTGACCAGGGGGCTGGAAACACCATATATTTT
CDR3 protein: CSVDQGAGNTIYF

J gene: TRBJ2-5
clone size: many
D gene: TRBD2
V gene: TRBV20-1
CDR3 DNA: TGCAGTGCTAGAGATCTACGGGAGGGCCTGGAGACCCAGTACTTC
CDR3 protein: CSARDLREGLETQYF

J gene: TRBJ1-2
clone size: many
D gene: TRBD1
V gene: TRBV6-2/TRBV6-3
CDR3 DNA: TGTGCCAGCAGTCCGGGACAGTGGTATGGCTACACCTTC
CDR3 protein: CASSPGQWYGYTF

J gene: TRBJ1-2
clone size: -
D gene: TRBD1
V gene: TRBV10-3
CDR3 DNA: TGTGCCATCAGTGAAACAGGGGGCGGTGGCTACACCTTC
CDR3 protein: CAISETGGGGYTF

J gene: TRBJ1-6
clone size: -
D gene: -
V gene: TRBV10-3
CDR3 DNA: TGTGCCACATGGACGCCGAATTCACCCCTCCACTTT
CDR3 protein: CATWTPNSPLHF

J gene: TRBJ1-5
clone size: -
D gene: -
V gene: TRBV7-9
CDR3 DNA: TGTGCCAGCAGTGTGGGTAGGGGTCAGCCCCAGCATTTT
CDR3 protein: CASSVGRGQPQHF

J gene: TRBJ1-2
clone size: many
D gene: TRBD1
V gene: TRBV5-1
CDR3 DNA: TGCGCCAGCAGTTCCGAACCCGGACAGGGGGCAGGAGGCTACACCTTC
CDR3 protein: CASSSEPGQGAGGYTF

J gene: TRBJ2-7
clone size: many
D gene: TRBD1
V gene: TRBV29-1
CDR3 DNA: TGCAGCGTTGAAGACCCCCGTACAGGGGGCCCCTACGAGCAGTACTTC
CDR3 protein: CSVEDPRTGGPYEQYF

J gene: TRBJ1-1
clone size: -
D gene: -
V gene: TRBV10-3
CDR3 DNA: TGTGCCATCAGTGAGTCGTCGAGGGGCGCGACAAGCACTGAAGCTTTCTTT
CDR3 protein: CAISESSRGATSTEAFF

J gene: TRBJ2-7
clone size: -
D gene: TRBD2
V gene: TRBV9
CDR3 DNA: TGTGCCAGCAGCGTAGTTGGCGGGAGTTATGACGAGCAGTACTTC
CDR3 protein: CASSVVGGSYDEQYF

J gene: TRBJ1-5
clone size: many
D gene: -
V gene: TRBV9
CDR3 DNA: TGTGCCAGCAGCGTAGCCCAGCCCCAGCATTTT
CDR3 protein: CASSVAQPQHF

J gene: TRBJ1-5
clone size: many
D gene: TRBD1
V gene: TRBV7-8
CDR3 DNA: TGTGCCAGCAGCTTTGGGTCGAGACAGGGGAAATATAGCAATCAGCCCCAGCATTTT
CDR3 protein: CASSFGSRQGKYSNQPQHF

J gene: TRBJ1-5
clone size: -
D gene: -
V gene: TRBV20-1
CDR3 DNA: TGCAGTGCTAGCTTGGCGAGCACCGGTCAGCCCCAGCATTTT
CDR3 protein: CSASLASTGQPQHF

J gene: TRBJ1-2
clone size: -
D gene: TRBD1
V gene: TRBV10-3
CDR3 DNA: TGTGCCACCAGGGGGGGAGGGGACGATGGCTACACCTTC
CDR3 protein: CATRGGGDDGYTF

J gene: TRBJ2-7
clone size: many
D gene: TRBD2
V gene: TRBV7-2
CDR3 DNA: TGTGCCAGCAGCCCATCTAGCGGGAGGTCCTACGAGCAGTACTTC
CDR3 protein: CASSPSSGRSYEQYF

J gene: TRBJ1-2
clone size: -
D gene: -
V gene: TRBV7-9
CDR3 DNA: TGTGCCAGCAGCTTTGGGCGGAGAGTTGTCGGCTATGGCTACACCTTC
CDR3 protein: CASSFGRRVVGYGYTF

J gene: TRBJ2-7
clone size: many
D gene: TRBD1
V gene: TRBV4-2
CDR3 DNA: TGTGCCAGCAGCCAAGGCCCGGGACAGAGTTACGAGCAGTACTTC
CDR3 protein: CASSQGPGQSYEQYF